Following are 3 T cell receptor beta chains from one sample sequenced in a study of blood T cell repertoires in COVID-19. Here immunoSEQ multiplex PCR was the method, and the copy in TCRdb shows in-frame clones only, minus some. The data contain about 480,000 clones, 70% to 90% of them singletons. Sample: PBMCs or T cells enriched from blood (not recorded which). Receptors were obtained from a woman between 18 and 29 years old with acute COVID-19.

About this clone: A read error may account for a junction end that differs from germline. The rearrangement joins TRBV3-1 (or the pseudogene TRBV3-2) to TRBJ1-4, with 7 bases fitting TRBD1. The CDR3 consists of 11 residues. The germline V gene has CDR1 LGHDT and CDR2 YNNKEL (reference sequence). The CDR3 is CASSQHDRDLF. CDR3 DNA: TGTGCCAGCAGCCAGCACGACAGGGACCTTTTT.

This chain joins TRBV7-9 and TRBJ2-3; the match to TRBD1 covers 8 bases. The CDR3 totals 15 residues. Germline CDR1 is SEHNR and CDR2 is FQNEAQ (reference sequence). J was trimmed by 4 bases and V by 0 bases; bases with no gene match: 3. In nucleotides, the CDR3 is TGTGCCAGCAGCTTAGCTGGACAGGGTTCAGATACGCAGTATTTT. This translates into CASSLAGQGSDTQYF.

This sequence joins TRBV5-1 and TRBJ1-2; D is uncertain. Germline V gene data show CDR1 as SGHRS and CDR2 as YFSETQ. The CDR3 contains 11 residues. Between the trimmed V and J ends, which lost 3 bases and 7 bases, there was a span of 7 bases. The CDR3 DNA sequence: TGCGCCAGCAGCTCGGGAGGTGGCTACACCTTC. Encoded protein: CASSSGGGYTF.